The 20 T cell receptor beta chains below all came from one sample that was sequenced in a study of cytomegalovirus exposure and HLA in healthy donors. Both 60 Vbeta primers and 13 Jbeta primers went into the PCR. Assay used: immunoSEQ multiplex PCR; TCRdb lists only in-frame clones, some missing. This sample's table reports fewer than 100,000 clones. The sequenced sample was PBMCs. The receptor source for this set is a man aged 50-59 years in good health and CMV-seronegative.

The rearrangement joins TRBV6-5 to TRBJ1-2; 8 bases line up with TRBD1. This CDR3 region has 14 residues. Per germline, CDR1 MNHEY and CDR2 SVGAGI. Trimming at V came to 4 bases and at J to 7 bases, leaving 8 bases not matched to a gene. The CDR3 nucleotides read TGTGCCAGCAGTTCCGGGACAGGCTTTGGTGGCTACACCTTC. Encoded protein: CASSSGTGFGGYTF.

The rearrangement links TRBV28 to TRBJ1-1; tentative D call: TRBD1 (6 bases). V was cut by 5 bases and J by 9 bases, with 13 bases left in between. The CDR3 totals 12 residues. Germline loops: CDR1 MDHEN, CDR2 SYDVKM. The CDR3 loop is CASSAATGKAFF. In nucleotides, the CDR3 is TGTGCCAGCAGTGCAGCCACAGGGAAAGCTTTCTTT.

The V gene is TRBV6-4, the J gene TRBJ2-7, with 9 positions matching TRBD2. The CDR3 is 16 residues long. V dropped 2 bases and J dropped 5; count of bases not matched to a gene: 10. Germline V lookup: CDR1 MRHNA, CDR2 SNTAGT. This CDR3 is CASSDAPGGGANEQYF. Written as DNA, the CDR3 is TGTGCCAGCAGTGACGCTCCGGGCGGGGGGGCGAACGAGCAGTACTTC.

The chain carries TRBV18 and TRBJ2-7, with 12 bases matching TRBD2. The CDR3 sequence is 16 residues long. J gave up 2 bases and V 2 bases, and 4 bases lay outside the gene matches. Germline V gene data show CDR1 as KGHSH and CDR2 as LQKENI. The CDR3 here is CASSPGLAGQAYEQYF. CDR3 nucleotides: TGTGCCAGCTCACCAGGACTAGCGGGGCAAGCCTACGAGCAGTACTTC. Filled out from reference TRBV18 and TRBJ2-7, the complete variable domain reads NAGVMQNPRHLVRRRGQEARLRCSPMKGHSHVYWYRQLPEEGLKFMVYLQKENIIDESGMPKERFSAEFPKEGPSILRIQQVVRGDSAAYFCASSPGLAGQAYEQYFGPGTRLTVT.

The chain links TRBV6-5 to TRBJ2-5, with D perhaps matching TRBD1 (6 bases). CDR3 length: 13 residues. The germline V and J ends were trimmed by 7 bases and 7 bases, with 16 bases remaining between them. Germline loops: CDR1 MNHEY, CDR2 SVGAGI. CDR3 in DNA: TGTGCCAGCATCAAAGGTGCAGGGGCGACCCAGTACTTC. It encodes CASIKGAGATQYF.

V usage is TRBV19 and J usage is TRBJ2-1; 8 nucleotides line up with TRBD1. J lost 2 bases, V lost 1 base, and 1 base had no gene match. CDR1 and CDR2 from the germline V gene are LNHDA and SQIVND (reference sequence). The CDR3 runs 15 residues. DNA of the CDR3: TGTGCCAGTAGTATAGGACAGGGGACCTACAATGAGCAGTTCTTC. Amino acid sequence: CASSIGQGTYNEQFF.

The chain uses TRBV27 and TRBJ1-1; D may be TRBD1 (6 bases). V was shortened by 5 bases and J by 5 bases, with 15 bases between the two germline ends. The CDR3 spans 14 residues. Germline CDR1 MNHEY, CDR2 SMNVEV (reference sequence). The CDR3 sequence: CASSPTGSGTEAFF. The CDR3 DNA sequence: TGTGCCAGCAGTCCTACAGGGAGTGGGACTGAAGCTTTCTTT.

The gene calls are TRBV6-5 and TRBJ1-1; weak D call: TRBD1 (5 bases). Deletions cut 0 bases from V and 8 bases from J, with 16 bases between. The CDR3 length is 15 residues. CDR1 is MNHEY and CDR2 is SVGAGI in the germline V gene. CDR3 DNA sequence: TGTGCCAGCAGTTACTCGGTTCTCGGGGGGAGAGAAGCTTTCTTT. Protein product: CASSYSVLGGREAFF.

The CDR3 spells CASSLTGNPPYEQYF. In nucleotides, the CDR3 is TGTGCCAGCAGTTTGACAGGGAATCCACCCTACGAGCAGTACTTC. The rearrangement links TRBV27 to TRBJ2-7; the match to TRBD1 covers 7 bases. The CDR3 runs to 15 residues. CDR1 and CDR2 (germline): MNHEY, SMNVEV (reference sequence). The J segment lost 2 bases and the V segment lost 3 bases, leaving 7 bases of the junction unmatched.

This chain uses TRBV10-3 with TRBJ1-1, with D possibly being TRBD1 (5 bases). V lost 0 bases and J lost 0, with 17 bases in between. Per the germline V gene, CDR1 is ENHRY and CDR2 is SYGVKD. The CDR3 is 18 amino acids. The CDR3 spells CAISESVVRVRMNTEAFF. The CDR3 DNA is TGTGCCATCAGTGAGTCGGTTGTCAGGGTTCGCATGAACACTGAAGCTTTCTTT.

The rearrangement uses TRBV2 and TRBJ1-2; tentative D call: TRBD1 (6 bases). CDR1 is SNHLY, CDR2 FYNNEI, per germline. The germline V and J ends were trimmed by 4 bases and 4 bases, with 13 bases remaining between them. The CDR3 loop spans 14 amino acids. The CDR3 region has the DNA TGTGCCAGCAGTGGTCAGGGGTACGGCTATGGCTACACCTTC. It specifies CASSGQGYGYGYTF.

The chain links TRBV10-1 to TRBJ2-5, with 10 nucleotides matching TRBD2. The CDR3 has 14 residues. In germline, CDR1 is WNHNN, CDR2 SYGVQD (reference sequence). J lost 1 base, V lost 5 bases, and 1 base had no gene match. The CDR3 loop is CASSLAGVQETQYF. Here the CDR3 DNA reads TGCGCCAGCAGTCTAGCGGGGGTCCAAGAGACCCAGTACTTC.

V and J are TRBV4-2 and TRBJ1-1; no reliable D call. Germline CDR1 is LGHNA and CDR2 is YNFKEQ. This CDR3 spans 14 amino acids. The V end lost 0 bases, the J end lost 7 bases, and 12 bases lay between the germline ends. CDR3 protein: CASSQEGEVYEAFF. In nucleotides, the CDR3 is TGTGCCAGCAGCCAAGAGGGAGAGGTCTATGAAGCTTTCTTT.

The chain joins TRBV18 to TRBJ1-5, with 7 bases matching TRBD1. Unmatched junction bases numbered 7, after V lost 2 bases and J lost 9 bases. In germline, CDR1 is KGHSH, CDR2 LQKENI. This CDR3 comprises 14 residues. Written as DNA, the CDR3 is TGTGCCAGCTCACCAAGGGGACAGCGCGGGCCCCAGCATTTT. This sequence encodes CASSPRGQRGPQHF.

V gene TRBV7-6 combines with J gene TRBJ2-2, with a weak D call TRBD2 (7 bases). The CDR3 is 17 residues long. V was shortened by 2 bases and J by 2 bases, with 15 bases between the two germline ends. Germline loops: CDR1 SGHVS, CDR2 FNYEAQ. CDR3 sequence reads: CASSLNGGPFNTGELFF. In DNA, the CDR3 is TGTGCCAGCAGCTTAAACGGGGGGCCTTTCAACACCGGGGAGCTGTTTTTT.

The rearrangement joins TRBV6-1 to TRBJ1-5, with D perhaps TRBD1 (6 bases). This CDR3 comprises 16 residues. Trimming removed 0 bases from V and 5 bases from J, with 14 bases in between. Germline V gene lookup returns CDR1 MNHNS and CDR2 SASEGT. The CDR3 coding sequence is TGTGCCAGCAGTGAAGCGGTACAGGGAACGTATCAGCCCCAGCATTTT. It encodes CASSEAVQGTYQPQHF.

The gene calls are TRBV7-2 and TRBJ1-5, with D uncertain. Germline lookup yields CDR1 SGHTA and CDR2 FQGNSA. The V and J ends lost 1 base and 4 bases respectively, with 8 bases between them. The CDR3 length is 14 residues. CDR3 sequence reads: CASSLVSLNQPQHF. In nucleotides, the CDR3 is TGTGCCAGCAGCTTAGTTAGCTTAAATCAGCCCCAGCATTTT. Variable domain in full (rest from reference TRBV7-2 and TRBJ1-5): GAGVSQSPSNKVTEKGKDVELRCDPISGHTALYWYRQSLGQGLEFLIYFQGNSAPDKSGLPSDRFSAERTGGSVSTLTIQRTQQEDSAVYLCASSLVSLNQPQHFGDGTRLSIL.

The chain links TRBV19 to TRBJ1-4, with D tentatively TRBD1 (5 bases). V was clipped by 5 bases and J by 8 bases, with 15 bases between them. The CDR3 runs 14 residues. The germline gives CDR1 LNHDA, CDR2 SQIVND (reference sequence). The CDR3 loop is CASSPRRDSEKLFF. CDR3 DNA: TGTGCCAGTAGTCCCCGCAGGGATAGCGAAAAACTGTTTTTT.

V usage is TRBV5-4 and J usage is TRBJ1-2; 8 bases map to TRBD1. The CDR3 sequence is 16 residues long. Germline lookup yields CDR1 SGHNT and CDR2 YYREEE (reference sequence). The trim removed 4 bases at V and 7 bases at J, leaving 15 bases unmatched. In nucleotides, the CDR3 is TGTGCCAGCAGCCTGCCGCCAGGGGGCGCAGGGTCTGGCTACACCTTC. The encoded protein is CASSLPPGGAGSGYTF.

The DNA of the CDR3 is TGTGCCAGCAGCCGGGACAGGGTAAATGAAAAACTGTTTTTT. This codes for CASSRDRVNEKLFF. The V gene is TRBV5-4, the J gene TRBJ1-4; TRBD1 matches at 9 bases. The CDR3 extends over 14 amino acids. Losses at the gene ends were 4 bases for V and 5 bases for J; bases not matched to a gene: 3. The V gene's germline CDR1 is SGHNT and CDR2 YYREEE (reference sequence). Complete variable domain (other parts from reference TRBV5-4 and TRBJ1-4): ETGVTQSPTHLIKTRGQQVTLRCSSQSGHNTVSWYQQALGQGPQFIFQYYREEENGRGNFPPRFSGLQFPNYSSELNVNALELDDSALYLCASSRDRVNEKLFFGSGTQLSVL.